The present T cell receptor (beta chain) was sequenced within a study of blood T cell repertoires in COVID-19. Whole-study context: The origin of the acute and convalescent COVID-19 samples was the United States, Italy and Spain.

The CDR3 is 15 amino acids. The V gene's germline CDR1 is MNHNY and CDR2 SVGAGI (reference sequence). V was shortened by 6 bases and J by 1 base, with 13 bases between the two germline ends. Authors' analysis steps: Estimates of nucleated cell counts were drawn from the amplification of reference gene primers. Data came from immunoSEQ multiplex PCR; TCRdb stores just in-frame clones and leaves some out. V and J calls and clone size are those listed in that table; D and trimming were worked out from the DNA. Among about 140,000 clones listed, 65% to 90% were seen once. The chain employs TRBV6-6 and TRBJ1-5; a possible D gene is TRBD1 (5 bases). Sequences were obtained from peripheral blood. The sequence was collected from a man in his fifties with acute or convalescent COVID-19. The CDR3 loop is CASSPSGGSNQPQHF. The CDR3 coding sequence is TGTGCCAGCAGCCCGTCGGGGGGGAGCAATCAGCCCCAGCATTTT.